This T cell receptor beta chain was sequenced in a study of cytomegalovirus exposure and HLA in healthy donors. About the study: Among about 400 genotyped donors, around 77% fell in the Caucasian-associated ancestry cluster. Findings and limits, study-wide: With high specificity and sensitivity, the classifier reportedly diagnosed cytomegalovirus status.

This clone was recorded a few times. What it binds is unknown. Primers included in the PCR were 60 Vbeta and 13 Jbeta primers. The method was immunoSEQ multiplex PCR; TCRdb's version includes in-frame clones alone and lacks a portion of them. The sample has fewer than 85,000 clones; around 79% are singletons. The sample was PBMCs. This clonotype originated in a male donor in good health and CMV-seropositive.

In DNA, the CDR3 is TGTGCCAGCAATACACGGCAGGGGGCGGGTGAAGCTTTCTTT. It encodes CASNTRQGAGEAFF. The V and J genes are TRBV6-5 and TRBJ1-1, with TRBD1 matching 8 bases. Trimming removed 7 bases from V and 7 bases from J; junction bases left unmatched: 11. Germline CDR1 is MNHEY and CDR2 is SVGAGI. The length of the CDR3 is 14 residues.